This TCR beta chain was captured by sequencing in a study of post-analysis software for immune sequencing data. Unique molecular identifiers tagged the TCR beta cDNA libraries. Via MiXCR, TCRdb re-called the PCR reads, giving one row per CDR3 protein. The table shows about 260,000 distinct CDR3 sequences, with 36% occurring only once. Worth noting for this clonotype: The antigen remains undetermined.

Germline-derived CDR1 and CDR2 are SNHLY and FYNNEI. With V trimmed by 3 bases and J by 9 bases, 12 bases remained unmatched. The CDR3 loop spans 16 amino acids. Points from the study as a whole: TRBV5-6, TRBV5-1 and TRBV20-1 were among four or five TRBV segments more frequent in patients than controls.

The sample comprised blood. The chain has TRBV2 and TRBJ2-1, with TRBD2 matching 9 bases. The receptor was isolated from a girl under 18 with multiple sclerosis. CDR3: CASSEDLAGRRGEQFF. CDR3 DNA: TGTGCCAGCAGTGAGGATCTAGCGGGAAGGCGCGGTGAGCAGTTCTTC.